This T cell receptor (beta chain) was retrieved from a study of ipilimumab plus nivolumab after autologous stem cell transplantation (dated by TCRdb to about 2021). General notes on the study: A median of 5 ipilimumab doses and about eight nivolumab doses was received by trial patients. Both primary refractory and relapsed disease were represented in the DLBCL cohort, where 18-month progression-free survival was about 82% and 31%, respectively. Patients in the trial were undergoing autologous transplant and had high-risk diffuse large B cell lymphoma, mature T cell lymphoma, or multiple myeloma. The intent-to-treat population of the trial consisted of under 45 patients.

With regard to this clone: Its specific antigen is unknown. Base qualities are not at hand, and no much larger clone is one base apart.

The library was produced with the immunoSEQ multiplex PCR assay. In TCRdb, the immuneACCESS table is reduced to in-frame sequences with V and J assigned. These tables do not hold every clone; where another copy was compared, an unresolved V gene accounts for under half, and the others remain unexplained. This sample is represented by fewer than 15,000 clones; around four fifths of them were singletons. The ten most abundant clones make up about 18% of the sample. Beyond this particular receptor, the publication reports: According to the authors, a biologic rationale for studying the approach further came from T cell receptor repertoire, regulatory T cell phenotype and gut microbiota profiles. Combined checkpoint inhibition appeared tolerable as post-transplant consolidation, according to the authors' conclusion.

Checkpoint therapy was initiated 14 to 28 days after autologous transplant, and ipilimumab was administered at 1 mg/kg intravenously on day 1 of selected weeks. Nivolumab was administered at 3 mg/kg intravenously on day 1 of weeks 1, 4, 7, 10, and every two weeks through week 26. This Phase Ib clinical trial tested ipilimumab plus nivolumab, a combined checkpoint inhibition, as consolidation after autologous stem cell transplantation. Reading the germline V gene gives CDR1 SGHTA and CDR2 FQGNSA. V is trimmed back by 0 bases and J by 2 bases, and the junction contains 3 bases that no gene match accounts for. The CDR3 goes from the cysteine to the phenylalanine over 15 residues. Only CDR3 DNA is held: 45 bases, read in frame from base 1.

The chain is encoded by TRBV7-2 joined to TRBJ2-5; TRBD2 matches 7 bases in the middle. The clonotype comes from a male donor with diffuse large B-cell lymphoma. The material sequenced was PBMCs, taken in a trial of ipilimumab plus nivolumab as post-transplant consolidation. The nucleotide sequence is given as TGTGCCAGCAGCTTAGCGACTAGCCTTCAAGAGACCCAGTACTTC. Its translation reads: CASSLATSLQETQYF.